This T cell receptor (beta chain) came from a study of cytomegalovirus exposure and HLA in healthy donors. Germline V gene sequence: CDR1 PRHDT, CDR2 FYEKMQ (reference sequence). V lost 1 base and J lost 3; bases outside the gene matches: 5. CDR3 length equals 16 residues. As regards this clone: Its cognate antigen is unknown.

Regarding the study as a whole: The analysis excluded some indistinguishable V segments, including TRBV6-2 and TRBV6-3. The study carried out a later analysis of TCR beta sequences. It associated 15,000 to 20,000 of them with specific HLA alleles at a false discovery rate of 0.05. Reports credit the classifier with highly specific, highly sensitive diagnosis of cytomegalovirus status. Among the most significant clusters, several appeared linked to common viral pathogens in a later analysis.

The PCR ran on 60 Vbeta and 13 Jbeta primers. Sequencing used immunoSEQ multiplex PCR; TCRdb keeps in-frame clones, though not all of them. The sample has about 120,000 clones; around 80% are singletons. The chain employs TRBV13 and TRBJ2-7, with TRBD2 matching 11 bases. This TCR derives from a young man in good health and CMV-seropositive. Input material: PBMCs. CDR3 in DNA: TGTGCCAGCAGCTTAGCTGGGGGACTAGCGGACTACGAGCAGTACTTC. It translates to CASSLAGGLADYEQYF.